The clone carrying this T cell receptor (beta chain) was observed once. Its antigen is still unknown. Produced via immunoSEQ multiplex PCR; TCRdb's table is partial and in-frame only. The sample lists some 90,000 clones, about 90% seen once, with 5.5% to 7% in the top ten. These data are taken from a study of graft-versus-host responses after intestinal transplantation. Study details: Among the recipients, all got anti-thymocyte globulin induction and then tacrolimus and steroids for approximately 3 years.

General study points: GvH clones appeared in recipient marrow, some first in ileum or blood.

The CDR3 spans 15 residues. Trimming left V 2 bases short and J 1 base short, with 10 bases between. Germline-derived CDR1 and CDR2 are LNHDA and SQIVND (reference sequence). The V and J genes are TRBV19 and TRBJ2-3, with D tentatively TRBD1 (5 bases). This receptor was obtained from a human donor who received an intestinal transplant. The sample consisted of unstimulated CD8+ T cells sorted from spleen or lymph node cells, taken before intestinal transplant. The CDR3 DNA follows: TGTGCCAGTAGTATATGGGGCTCCGGCACAGATACGCAGTATTTT. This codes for CASSIWGSGTDTQYF.